The rows below give T cell receptor beta chains drawn from one sample of a study of cytomegalovirus exposure and HLA in healthy donors. Measured with immunoSEQ multiplex PCR; TCRdb has only the in-frame clones, and not every one. This sample yields 160,000 or so clones, of which 75% to 90% are seen a single time; about 6.3% belongs to the top ten. Sequenced input: PBMCs. The source of these receptors is a male donor in good health and CMV-seropositive. The CDR3 runs from the conserved cysteine through the conserved F or W. Each record gives: V gene, D gene, CDR3 length, J gene, clone size, CDR3 DNA, CDR3 protein. A D gene is named only where the DNA matches it firmly. Clone size is not always given. Where it is, it says once, few, many or a class for expanded clones.

V gene: TRBV30; D gene: TRBD1; CDR3 length: 14; J gene: TRBJ1-2; clone size: few; CDR3 DNA: TGTGCCTGGAGGAAGGGGGCGGCTAGGAGCGGCTACACCTTC; CDR3 protein: CAWRKGAARSGYTF
V gene: TRBV5-1; D gene: NA; CDR3 length: 16; J gene: TRBJ2-1; clone size: NA; CDR3 DNA: TGCGCCAGCAGCTTGCGGACTCTTGACTCCTACAATGAGCAGTTCTTC; CDR3 protein: CASSLRTLDSYNEQFF
V gene: TRBV4-1; D gene: NA; CDR3 length: 16; J gene: TRBJ1-3; clone size: NA; CDR3 DNA: TGCGCCAGCAGCCACCGGGACACATCCTCTGGAAACACCATATATTTT; CDR3 protein: CASSHRDTSSGNTIYF
V gene: TRBV13; D gene: TRBD1; CDR3 length: 14; J gene: TRBJ2-7; clone size: NA; CDR3 DNA: TGTGCCAGCAGCACAAGGGACAGGACCTACGAGCAGTACTTC; CDR3 protein: CASSTRDRTYEQYF
V gene: TRBV14; D gene: NA; CDR3 length: 17; J gene: TRBJ2-2; clone size: NA; CDR3 DNA: TGTGCCAGCAGCCAAGATCCCAGGGGATCAAGCACCGGGGAGCTGTTTTTT; CDR3 protein: CASSQDPRGSSTGELFF
V gene: TRBV30; D gene: NA; CDR3 length: 14; J gene: TRBJ2-7; clone size: NA; CDR3 DNA: TGTGCCTGGAGTGTTGGTAGCGGCCTCTACGAGCAGTACTTC; CDR3 protein: CAWSVGSGLYEQYF
V gene: TRBV6-6; D gene: TRBD1; CDR3 length: 15; J gene: TRBJ1-2; clone size: NA; CDR3 DNA: TGTGCCAGCAGTCGGACCCATGACAGGGGGTATGGCTACACCTTC; CDR3 protein: CASSRTHDRGYGYTF
V gene: TRBV4-3; D gene: TRBD2; CDR3 length: 15; J gene: TRBJ2-2; clone size: NA; CDR3 DNA: TGCGCCAGCAGCCCGTCGGCGGGAGCTGCCGGGGAGCTGTTTTTT; CDR3 protein: CASSPSAGAAGELFF
V gene: TRBV7-8; D gene: NA; CDR3 length: 13; J gene: TRBJ1-5; clone size: NA; CDR3 DNA: TGTGCCAGCAGCCGAGATAGCAATCAGCCCCAGCATTTT; CDR3 protein: CASSRDSNQPQHF
V gene: TRBV7-6; D gene: NA; CDR3 length: 17; J gene: TRBJ2-1; clone size: NA; CDR3 DNA: TGTGCCAGCAGCTCCAAGCCCCCCCTTGGTGGTCCCAATGAGCAGTTCTTC; CDR3 protein: CASSSKPPLGGPNEQFF
V gene: TRBV2; D gene: NA; CDR3 length: 16; J gene: TRBJ2-7; clone size: NA; CDR3 DNA: TGTGCCAGCACCGGAAAGGGGGGGGCCCACTCCTACGAGCAGTACTTC; CDR3 protein: CASTGKGGAHSYEQYF
V gene: TRBV7-2; D gene: TRBD2; CDR3 length: 15; J gene: TRBJ2-2; clone size: NA; CDR3 DNA: TGTGCCAGCCGATCCACTAGCGGGACGAGCGGGGAGCTGTTTTTT; CDR3 protein: CASRSTSGTSGELFF
V gene: TRBV13; D gene: NA; CDR3 length: 15; J gene: TRBJ2-7; clone size: NA; CDR3 DNA: TGTGCCAGCAGCCCCTCGGGGTTAGGAATCATCGAGCAGTACTTC; CDR3 protein: CASSPSGLGIIEQYF
V gene: TRBV7-2; D gene: TRBD1; CDR3 length: 14; J gene: TRBJ1-5; clone size: NA; CDR3 DNA: TGTGCCAGCAGTTTCCACAGGGGGCCTCAGCCCCAGCATTTT; CDR3 protein: CASSFHRGPQPQHF
V gene: TRBV2; D gene: TRBD1; CDR3 length: 14; J gene: TRBJ1-2; clone size: few; CDR3 DNA: TGTGCCAGCAAGCAGAGGGGGCTTTACTATGGCTACACCTTC; CDR3 protein: CASKQRGLYYGYTF
V gene: TRBV19; D gene: TRBD2; CDR3 length: 14; J gene: TRBJ2-7; clone size: once; CDR3 DNA: TGTGCCAGTAGTATAACAGGGACTAGTTACGAGCAGTACTTC; CDR3 protein: CASSITGTSYEQYF
V gene: TRBV27; D gene: TRBD2; CDR3 length: 20; J gene: TRBJ2-5; clone size: NA; CDR3 DNA: TGTGCCAGCAGTTTATCGTGGCGGGGACTAGCGGGAATGGGGCAAGAGACCCAGTACTTC; CDR3 protein: CASSLSWRGLAGMGQETQYF
V gene: TRBV30; D gene: NA; CDR3 length: 12; J gene: TRBJ1-1; clone size: few; CDR3 DNA: TGTGCCTGGAGTGCCGGGTCGACTGAAGCTTTCTTT; CDR3 protein: CAWSAGSTEAFF
V gene: TRBV14; D gene: NA; CDR3 length: 13; J gene: TRBJ1-5; clone size: NA; CDR3 DNA: TGTGCCAGCAGCCAAGCGGAGTATCAGCCCCAGCATTTT; CDR3 protein: CASSQAEYQPQHF
V gene: TRBV15; D gene: NA; CDR3 length: 16; J gene: TRBJ1-4; clone size: NA; CDR3 DNA: TGTGCCACCAGCAGAGAAAACCAGAAGTCTAATGAAAAACTGTTTTTT; CDR3 protein: CATSRENQKSNEKLFF
V gene: TRBV6-5; D gene: NA; CDR3 length: 14; J gene: TRBJ1-2; clone size: NA; CDR3 DNA: TGTGCCAGCAGTCGGTACAGAGCTAACTATGGCTACACCTTC; CDR3 protein: CASSRYRANYGYTF
V gene: TRBV27; D gene: NA; CDR3 length: 15; J gene: TRBJ1-2; clone size: NA; CDR3 DNA: TGTGCCAGCAGTTTATCTGTCGGGATTAACTATGGCTACACCTTC; CDR3 protein: CASSLSVGINYGYTF
V gene: TRBV30; D gene: TRBD2; CDR3 length: 15; J gene: TRBJ2-7; clone size: NA; CDR3 DNA: TGTGCCTGGAGTGTACAAGCGGGAGTTGCGCCCGAGCAGTACTTC; CDR3 protein: CAWSVQAGVAPEQYF
V gene: TRBV9; D gene: TRBD2; CDR3 length: 18; J gene: TRBJ2-5; clone size: NA; CDR3 DNA: TGTGCCAGCAGCGTATTGGGACTAGCGGGAGGGCAGAAGGAGACCCAGTACTTC; CDR3 protein: CASSVLGLAGGQKETQYF
V gene: TRBV10-3; D gene: TRBD2; CDR3 length: 20; J gene: TRBJ2-2; clone size: NA; CDR3 DNA: TGTGCCATCAGTGACCCGGGACTAGCGGGAGGGTCGGTTTTGGCCGGGGAGCTGTTTTTT; CDR3 protein: CAISDPGLAGGSVLAGELFF
V gene: TRBV6-6; D gene: NA; CDR3 length: 14; J gene: TRBJ2-1; clone size: NA; CDR3 DNA: TGTGCCAGCAGCCCCCCCGGGGGTGCCAACGAGCAGTTCTTC; CDR3 protein: CASSPPGGANEQFF
V gene: TRBV7-2; D gene: NA; CDR3 length: 14; J gene: TRBJ2-3; clone size: NA; CDR3 DNA: NA; CDR3 protein: CASSLHQQADTQYF
V gene: TRBV19; D gene: TRBD2; CDR3 length: 18; J gene: TRBJ2-1; clone size: NA; CDR3 DNA: TGTGCCAGTAACCCCTTTCCGGGACTAGCGGGTGGCAAGAATGAGCAGTTCTTC; CDR3 protein: CASNPFPGLAGGKNEQFF
V gene: TRBV4-1; D gene: NA; CDR3 length: 14; J gene: TRBJ1-1; clone size: NA; CDR3 DNA: TGCGCCAGCAGCCAAGGGCCGATGAACACTGAAGCTTTCTTT; CDR3 protein: CASSQGPMNTEAFF
V gene: TRBV11-3; D gene: TRBD2; CDR3 length: 13; J gene: TRBJ2-1; clone size: NA; CDR3 DNA: TGTGCCAGCAGCTTAGAGGGGGGGGGTGAGCAGTTCTTC; CDR3 protein: CASSLEGGGEQFF
V gene: TRBV19; D gene: NA; CDR3 length: 15; J gene: TRBJ2-1; clone size: NA; CDR3 DNA: TGTGCCAGTAGTATCGGTCCGGAGCCCTACAATGAGCAGTTCTTC; CDR3 protein: CASSIGPEPYNEQFF
V gene: TRBV7-2; D gene: TRBD1; CDR3 length: 14; J gene: TRBJ1-5; clone size: NA; CDR3 DNA: TGTGCCAGCAGCTCCCGACAGGGTGGACAGCCCCAGCATTTT; CDR3 protein: CASSSRQGGQPQHF
V gene: TRBV19; D gene: TRBD1; CDR3 length: 14; J gene: TRBJ1-1; clone size: NA; CDR3 DNA: TGTGCCAGTAGTCTAGACAGGGCGAACACTGAAGCTTTCTTT; CDR3 protein: CASSLDRANTEAFF
V gene: TRBV5-1; D gene: NA; CDR3 length: 15; J gene: TRBJ2-1; clone size: NA; CDR3 DNA: TGCGCCAGCAGCTTGGAGGGGGTGAGTTACAATGAGCAGTTCTTC; CDR3 protein: CASSLEGVSYNEQFF
V gene: TRBV19; D gene: NA; CDR3 length: 13; J gene: TRBJ1-2; clone size: NA; CDR3 DNA: TGTGCCAGTATGGGAGGAAGAAACTATGGCTACACCTTC; CDR3 protein: CASMGGRNYGYTF
V gene: TRBV11-2; D gene: TRBD1; CDR3 length: 18; J gene: TRBJ1-6; clone size: NA; CDR3 DNA: TGTGCCAGCAGCTTAACGGGACAGAGCCATGTTTATAATTCACCCCTCCACTTT; CDR3 protein: CASSLTGQSHVYNSPLHF
V gene: TRBV9; D gene: NA; CDR3 length: 15; J gene: TRBJ2-7; clone size: NA; CDR3 DNA: TGTGCCAGCAGCGTAGGGGGCTCAGAGACCTACGAGCAGTACTTC; CDR3 protein: CASSVGGSETYEQYF
V gene: TRBV10-3; D gene: NA; CDR3 length: 14; J gene: TRBJ2-7; clone size: few; CDR3 DNA: TGTGCCATCAGGCCGGACAGAAGAGTCTACGAGCAGTACTTC; CDR3 protein: CAIRPDRRVYEQYF
V gene: TRBV14; D gene: TRBD1; CDR3 length: 17; J gene: TRBJ1-1; clone size: NA; CDR3 DNA: TGTGCCAGCAGCCAAGTACGGGGTAGGGGGCTTTCGGCTGAAGCTTTCTTT; CDR3 protein: CASSQVRGRGLSAEAFF
V gene: TRBV28; D gene: TRBD2; CDR3 length: 16; J gene: TRBJ2-1; clone size: NA; CDR3 DNA: TGTGCCAGCAGTCCCCCGACTAGCGGGAGATTTAATGAGCAGTTCTTC; CDR3 protein: CASSPPTSGRFNEQFF
V gene: TRBV7-2; D gene: TRBD1; CDR3 length: 15; J gene: TRBJ2-1; clone size: NA; CDR3 DNA: TGTGCCAGCAGCCCGGGACAGGGGGCGGAGAATGAGCAGTTCTTC; CDR3 protein: CASSPGQGAENEQFF
V gene: TRBV7-2; D gene: TRBD1; CDR3 length: 13; J gene: TRBJ2-7; clone size: NA; CDR3 DNA: TGTGCCAGCAGCTTGACAGGGGCCTACGAGCAGTACTTC; CDR3 protein: CASSLTGAYEQYF
V gene: TRBV6-5; D gene: NA; CDR3 length: 15; J gene: TRBJ1-2; clone size: NA; CDR3 DNA: TGTGCCAGCAGTTACGGTGGGGGGGCTGGCTATGGCTACACCTTC; CDR3 protein: CASSYGGGAGYGYTF
V gene: TRBV27; D gene: TRBD2; CDR3 length: 13; J gene: TRBJ2-7; clone size: NA; CDR3 DNA: TGTGCCAGCACGAGCGGGAGCCCCTACGAGCAGTACTTC; CDR3 protein: CASTSGSPYEQYF
V gene: TRBV21-1; D gene: NA; CDR3 length: 14; J gene: TRBJ1-4; clone size: NA; CDR3 DNA: TGTGCCAGCAAGGGGACAGGGAGCGATGAAAAACTGTTTTTT; CDR3 protein: CASKGTGSDEKLFF
V gene: TRBV5-4; D gene: TRBD1; CDR3 length: 16; J gene: TRBJ2-1; clone size: NA; CDR3 DNA: TGTGCCAGCAGCCCGACAGGGGGAGTGTCCTACAATGAGCAGTTCTTC; CDR3 protein: CASSPTGGVSYNEQFF
V gene: TRBV7-6; D gene: NA; CDR3 length: 15; J gene: TRBJ1-3; clone size: NA; CDR3 DNA: TGTGCCAGCAGCTTAGCATCAGGGGTCGGAAACACCATATATTTT; CDR3 protein: CASSLASGVGNTIYF
V gene: TRBV27; D gene: TRBD2; CDR3 length: 17; J gene: TRBJ2-7; clone size: NA; CDR3 DNA: TGTGCCAGCAGTCTTTCCCGGACTAGCGGGAGGGGCCACGAGCAGTACTTC; CDR3 protein: CASSLSRTSGRGHEQYF
V gene: TRBV7-2; D gene: NA; CDR3 length: 17; J gene: TRBJ2-6; clone size: NA; CDR3 DNA: TGTGCCAGCAGCCCTAGCGGAGGGGGGTCTGGGGCCAACGTCCTGACTTTC; CDR3 protein: CASSPSGGGSGANVLTF
V gene: TRBV7-9; D gene: TRBD1; CDR3 length: 16; J gene: TRBJ2-2; clone size: NA; CDR3 DNA: TGTGCCAGCAGTGGCATCGGGACAGGGGCCACCGGGGAGCTGTTTTTT; CDR3 protein: CASSGIGTGATGELFF
V gene: TRBV4-2; D gene: TRBD2; CDR3 length: 15; J gene: TRBJ2-7; clone size: NA; CDR3 DNA: TGTGCCAGCAGCCAAGAGACTAGCGGGATGGTCGAGCAGTACTTC; CDR3 protein: CASSQETSGMVEQYF
V gene: TRBV5-1; D gene: NA; CDR3 length: 14; J gene: TRBJ1-4; clone size: NA; CDR3 DNA: TGCGCCAGCAGCTTCGGGGGATCCGGTGAAAAACTGTTTTTT; CDR3 protein: CASSFGGSGEKLFF
V gene: TRBV18; D gene: NA; CDR3 length: 12; J gene: TRBJ2-7; clone size: NA; CDR3 DNA: TGTGCCAGCTCACCCGGTGTGTACGAGCAGTACTTC; CDR3 protein: CASSPGVYEQYF
V gene: TRBV7-9; D gene: NA; CDR3 length: 14; J gene: TRBJ1-4; clone size: NA; CDR3 DNA: TGTGCCAGCAGCCCGGGACACTCTAATGAAAAACTGTTTTTT; CDR3 protein: CASSPGHSNEKLFF
V gene: TRBV19; D gene: NA; CDR3 length: 13; J gene: TRBJ2-7; clone size: NA; CDR3 DNA: TGTGCCAGTAGTATGGATAGACAATACGAGCAGTACTTC; CDR3 protein: CASSMDRQYEQYF
V gene: TRBV10-3; D gene: TRBD2; CDR3 length: 16; J gene: TRBJ2-2; clone size: NA; CDR3 DNA: TGTGCCATCAAAGGGACTAGCGGGAGTAGCCCCGGGGAGCTGTTTTTT; CDR3 protein: CAIKGTSGSSPGELFF
V gene: TRBV11-2; D gene: NA; CDR3 length: 10; J gene: TRBJ1-1; clone size: NA; CDR3 DNA: TGTGCCAGCAGCGCGAATGAAGCTTTCTTT; CDR3 protein: CASSANEAFF